Sequencing of this T cell receptor beta chain was carried out in a study of identical twins (TCRdb year 2016). With respect to the entire study: TCR alpha and beta repertoires from monozygotic twins, unrelated adults of various ages and cord blood were deep-sequenced to test whether fetal clonotypes persist. To rule out contamination, the twin experiments were replicated at different times with different library preparation protocols. The investigation overall reported the following: Compared with coincidental sharing between unrelated individuals, an excess of low generation-probability sequences was observed among out-of-frame TCR alpha sequences shared between twins. Invariant T cells such as MAIT and iNKT could partly confound zero-insertion analyses, though diverse VJ usage argued against this for most clonotypes. Out-of-frame TCR alpha sharing in monozygotic twins was systematically underestimated by recombination models, whereas sharing between unrelated individuals was in agreement with the recombination models. The excess sharing between twins in beta out-of-frame sequences was weaker because fewer shared sequences reduced the signal-to-noise ratio. Because the same donors could not be followed over many years, conclusions were based on cross-sectional statistical analysis. Fewer insertions were carried by abundant cord blood beta clonotypes; a weaker similar trend was observed in young adult naive repertoires, while no such trend was observed in memory repertoires.

The library was prepared using 5' RACE. Data came from an Illumina HiSeq 2000. A universal primer binding site was introduced by template switching, and a unique molecular identifier was present in the final cDNA, enabling accurate counting of TCR cDNA molecules. First-strand cDNA for TCR alpha and beta chains was synthesized from specific primers in the conserved constant-segment region. To control for contamination, every cDNA library was double barcoded, receiving both a SMART-Mk sample barcode and Illumina barcodes. TruSeq adapter sequences and Illumina sample barcodes were added in two successive PCR steps. The TCR alpha and beta cDNA libraries were sequenced on the Illumina HiSeq platform using custom primers. From the authors' description of their analysis: MiGEC processed the raw reads to extract unique molecular identifiers, while MiXCR was used to determine the CDR3 positions. For each individual, recombination models were inferred using an EM algorithm with the repgenHMM and IGoR tools. Shared clonotype analysis was performed with the tcR package in R, normalizing sharing by the product of cloneset sizes. Out-of-frame nonproductive sequences were analyzed to study raw recombination free of thymic and clonal selection effects. TCRdb trimmed the raw reads at Q25, called clones with MiXCR and kept productive beta chains. Each record represents a unique CDR3 protein, reported with the most common genes and DNA among its rows. Clone size and V and J calls follow TCRdb, not the original study. The sample yields approximately 210,000 distinct CDR3 sequences; 6.5% were counted once. The ten largest clones add up to 14% to 15% of the sample.

The cysteine opens and the phenylalanine closes a CDR3 of 16 amino acids. The kept DNA is CDR3 alone, 48 bases in frame from the first base. Deletion took 0 bases off V and 3 bases off J, with a span of 15 bases between the germline ends. Via the germline V gene, CDR1 is SNHLY and CDR2 FYNNEI. Comment on this clonotype: Its antigen specificity is not known. No base quality values were provided; no much bigger clone lies one nucleotide off.

Only healthy Caucasian donors were included. The twin cohort consisted of three pairs of female monozygotic twins, all aged about 18 to 30 years. Positive isolation kits from Invitrogen were used to isolate the CD4+ and CD8+ T cell populations. A further study also used this sample, focusing on T cells expressing NK-cell markers. Reported in the second study: Three sorted T-cell subsets (CD3+CD56+NKG2C+, CD3+CD56+NKG2C- and CD3+CD56-NKG2C+) from roughly 8 donors had their TCR beta-chain repertoires profiled. Among the eight sequenced donors, only one was HCMV-seronegative, while the other seven were HCMV-seropositive. To restrict sorting to alphabetaTCR-expressing T cells, an anti-gammadeltaTCR antibody was added in several experiments. In roughly 6 donors, the dominant CD3+CD56+NKG2C+ clonotypes ranked among the top 10 CD8+ clonotypes, making up 1.0-7.0% of CD8+ T cells. Those dominant clonotypes were again the most abundant among CD3+CD56-NKG2C+ cells in a handful of donors, at roughly 25-65%. Whether the expanded NKG2C-expressing T cell clones were specific for HCMV antigens was left unclear. Randomly selected healthy volunteers, three men and five women, were used as the eight sequenced donors. HCMV-specific IgG was detected in serum with a commercial ELISA kit to determine HCMV serostatus. MIGEC was used to demultiplex reads and group reads by UMI, and MiTCR was used to assemble and quantify clonotypes. To exclude erroneous sequences, only TCR cDNA sequences supported by at least two reads were retained. Downstream repertoire analysis used the tcR package, and clonotypes were matched across fractions by CDR3 nucleotide sequence plus V segment. Antigen specificity was annotated against VDJdb with VDJmatch, allowing one amino acid substitution in CDR3.

The sequence was collected from a woman in her late teens or twenties in good health. The sequenced material came from CD8+ T cells sorted from blood. The chain is encoded by TRBV2 joined to TRBJ2-7; the D gene is perhaps TRBD2, from 6 matching bases. The DNA sequence reads TGTGCCAGCAGTGAAGCAATGCGGACGGGGGACTACGAGCAGTACTTC. This sequence encodes CASSEAMRTGDYEQYF.